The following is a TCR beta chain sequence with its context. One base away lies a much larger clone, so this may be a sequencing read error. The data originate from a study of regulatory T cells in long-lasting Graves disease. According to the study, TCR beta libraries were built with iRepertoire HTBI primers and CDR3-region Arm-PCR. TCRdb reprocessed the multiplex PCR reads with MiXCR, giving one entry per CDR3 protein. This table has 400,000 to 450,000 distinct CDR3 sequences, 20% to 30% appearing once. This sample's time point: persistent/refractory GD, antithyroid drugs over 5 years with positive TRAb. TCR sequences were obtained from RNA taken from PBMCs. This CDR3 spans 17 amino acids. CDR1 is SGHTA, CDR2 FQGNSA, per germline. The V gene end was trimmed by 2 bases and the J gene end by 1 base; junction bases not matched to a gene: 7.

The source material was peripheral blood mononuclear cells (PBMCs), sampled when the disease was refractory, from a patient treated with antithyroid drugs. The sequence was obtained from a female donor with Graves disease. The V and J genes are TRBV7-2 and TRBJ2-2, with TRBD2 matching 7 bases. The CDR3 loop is CASSLSTSEGNTGELFF. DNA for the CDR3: TGTGCCAGCAGCTTATCCACTAGCGAGGGGAACACCGGGGAGCTGTTTTTT.